This T cell receptor (beta chain) was sequenced during a study of blood T cell repertoires in COVID-19. At the level of the study: The origin of the acute and convalescent COVID-19 samples was the United States, Italy and Spain. Nucleic acid was either cDNA or gDNA, and it came from T cells, B-cell-depleted T cells, or PBMCs.

Original methodology: Counts of nucleated cells, estimated from reference gene primer amplification, were obtained. Here immunoSEQ multiplex PCR was the method, and the copy in TCRdb shows in-frame clones only, minus some. Clonal size and the V and J genes are those of that table, whereas D and trimming came from the DNA. The sample includes under 300,000 clones, roughly 90% seen only once; the top ten take roughly 2%. Germline V CDR1 and CDR2: SEHNR, FQNEAQ (reference sequence). The CDR3 spans 14 residues. After removal of 3 bases from V and 5 bases from J, the junction contained 5 bases not matched to a gene.

The chain links TRBV7-9 to TRBJ2-7, with 9 bases fitting TRBD2. Sequencing input: peripheral blood. This clonotype was obtained from a woman aged 40 to 49 who had recovered from COVID-19. The CDR3 DNA sequence: TGTGCCAGCAGCTTTAGCGGGAGTGAGCACGAGCAGTACTTC. Translating it yields CASSFSGSEHEQYF. The whole variable domain, filled in from reference TRBV7-9 and TRBJ2-7, reads DTGVSQNPRHKITKRGQNVTFRCDPISEHNRLYWYRQTLGQGPEFLTYFQNEAQLEKSRLLSDRFSAERPKGSFSTLEIQRTEQGDSAMYLCASSFSGSEHEQYFGPGTRLTVT.